The clone carrying this T cell receptor (beta chain) was recorded many times. Its target is not known. This record comes from a study of T cells after yellow fever vaccination. In the study overall: SMART-Seq v4 Ultra Low Input prepared libraries from low-cell fractions.

General study results and limits: Most primary-vaccination clones reappeared after the booster (96% CD4, approximately 88% CD8). The CD4 and CD8 compartments had a small share of their clonotypes in common. Contamination of FACS-sorted repertoires by abundant clonotypes from the bulk population could occur.

Per the germline V gene, CDR1 is DFQATT and CDR2 is SNEGSKA (reference sequence). The CDR3 covers 18 residues. The V and J ends lost 0 bases and 3 bases, in that order; junction bases with no gene match: 13. TCRdb re-called the 5' RACE reads with MiXCR, one entry per CDR3 protein. The sample lists fewer than 150,000 distinct CDR3 sequences, 5.5% to 8% seen once, with around 2.6% in the top ten. The material sequenced was CD4+ T cells sorted from PBMCs, taken approximately 40 days after the first yellow fever vaccination. The TCR sequence derives from a man aged 18 to 35 who received the YFV17D yellow fever vaccine. This chain links TRBV20-1 with TRBJ2-4, with 8 nucleotides matching TRBD2. Here the CDR3 DNA reads TGCAGTGCTAGAGATTTACTTGCCAGCGGGGGTCACAAAAACATTCAGTACTTC. Protein sequence: CSARDLLASGGHKNIQYF.